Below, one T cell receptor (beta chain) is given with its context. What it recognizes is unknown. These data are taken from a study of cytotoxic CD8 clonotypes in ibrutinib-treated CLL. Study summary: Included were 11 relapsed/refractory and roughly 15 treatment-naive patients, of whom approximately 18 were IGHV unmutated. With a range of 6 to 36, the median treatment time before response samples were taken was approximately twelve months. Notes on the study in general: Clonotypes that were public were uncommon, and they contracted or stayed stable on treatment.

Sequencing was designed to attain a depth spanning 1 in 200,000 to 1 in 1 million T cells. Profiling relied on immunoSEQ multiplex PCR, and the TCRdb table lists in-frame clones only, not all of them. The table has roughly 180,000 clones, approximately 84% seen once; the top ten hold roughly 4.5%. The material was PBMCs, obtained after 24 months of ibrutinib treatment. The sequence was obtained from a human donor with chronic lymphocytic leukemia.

For the CDR3, the DNA is TGTGCCAGCAGCCTTAGGGCAGGGGGGGGCACTGAAGCTTTCTTT. Protein product: CASSLRAGGGTEAFF. The V and J genes are TRBV7-9 and TRBJ1-1; 7 nucleotides match TRBD1. Germline V gene lookup returns CDR1 SEHNR and CDR2 FQNEAQ (reference sequence). The CDR3 contains 15 residues. Trimming at V came to 5 bases and at J to 4 bases, leaving 10 bases not matched to a gene.